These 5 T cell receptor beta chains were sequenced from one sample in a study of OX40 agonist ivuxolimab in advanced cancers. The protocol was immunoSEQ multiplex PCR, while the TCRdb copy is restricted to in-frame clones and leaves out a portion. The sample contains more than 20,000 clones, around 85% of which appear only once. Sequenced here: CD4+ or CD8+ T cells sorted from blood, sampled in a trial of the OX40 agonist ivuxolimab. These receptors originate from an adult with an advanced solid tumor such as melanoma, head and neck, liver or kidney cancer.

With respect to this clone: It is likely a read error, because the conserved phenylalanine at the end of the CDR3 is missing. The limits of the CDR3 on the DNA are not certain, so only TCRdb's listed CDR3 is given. CDR3 residues: CASSKESRGRAGEQYL. The chain employs TRBV21-1 and TRBJ2-7; no check of the table's D call, TRBD2, against the DNA was made. TRBV21-1 is given as a pseudogene. The CDR3 is made up of 16 amino acids, end residues included.

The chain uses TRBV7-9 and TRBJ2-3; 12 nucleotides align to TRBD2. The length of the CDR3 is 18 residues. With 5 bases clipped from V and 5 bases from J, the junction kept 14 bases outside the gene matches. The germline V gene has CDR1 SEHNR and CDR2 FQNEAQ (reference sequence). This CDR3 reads CASSPRLAGALSKDTQYF. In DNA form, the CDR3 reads TGTGCCAGCAGCCCCCGACTAGCGGGGGCTCTCTCGAAAGATACGCAGTATTTT. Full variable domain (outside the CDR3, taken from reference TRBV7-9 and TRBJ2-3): DTGVSQNPRHKITKRGQNVTFRCDPISEHNRLYWYRQTLGQGPEFLTYFQNEAQLEKSRLLSDRFSAERPKGSFSTLEIQRTEQGDSAMYLCASSPRLAGALSKDTQYFGPGTRLTVL.

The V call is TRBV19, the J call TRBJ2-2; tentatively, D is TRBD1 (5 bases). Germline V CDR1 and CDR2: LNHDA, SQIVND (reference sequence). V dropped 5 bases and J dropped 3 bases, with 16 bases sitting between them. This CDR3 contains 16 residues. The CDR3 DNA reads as TGTGCCAGTAGTGCCTATGGGGTAGGGGACACCGGGGAGCTGTTTTTT. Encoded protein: CASSAYGVGDTGELFF.

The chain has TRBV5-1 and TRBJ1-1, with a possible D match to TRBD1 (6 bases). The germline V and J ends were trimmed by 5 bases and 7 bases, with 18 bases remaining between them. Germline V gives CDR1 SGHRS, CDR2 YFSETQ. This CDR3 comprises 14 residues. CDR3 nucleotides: TGCGCCAGCAGAACACAGGGTCTAGGGGATGAAGCTTTCTTT. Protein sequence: CASRTQGLGDEAFF.

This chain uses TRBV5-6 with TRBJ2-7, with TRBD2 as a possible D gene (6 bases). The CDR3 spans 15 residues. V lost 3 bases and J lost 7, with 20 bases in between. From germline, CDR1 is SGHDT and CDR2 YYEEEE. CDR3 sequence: CASSWLASRGGEQYF. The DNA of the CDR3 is TGTGCCAGCAGCTGGTTGGCGTCTAGGGGAGGTGAGCAGTACTTC. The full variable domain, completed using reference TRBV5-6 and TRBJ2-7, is DAGVTQSPTHLIKTRGQQVTLRCSPKSGHDTVSWYQQALGQGPQFIFQYYEEEERQRGNFPDRFSGHQFPNYSSELNVNALLLGDSALYLCASSWLASRGGEQYFGPGTRLTVT.